This T cell receptor (beta chain) was retrieved from a study of cytotoxic CD8 clonotypes in ibrutinib-treated CLL. Study information: After a median roughly 12 months on treatment (6 to 36), response samples were drawn.

Study-level results: Public clonotypes were seen rarely and were contracted or stable on treatment. Clonality increased at ibrutinib response and stayed stable in sustained remission. At progression, however, it fell back toward baseline.

Assay used: immunoSEQ multiplex PCR; TCRdb lists only in-frame clones, some missing. The table includes 270,000 or so clones, approximately 76% detected once. For this clone: The antigen is undetermined.

Per the germline V gene, CDR1 is DFQATT and CDR2 is SNEGSKA (reference sequence). The CDR3 contains 11 residues. V gave up 5 bases and J gave up 3 bases, with 7 bases separating them. This specimen consisted of PBMCs, obtained at disease progression, from a patient treated with ibrutinib. The clonotype comes from a human donor with chronic lymphocytic leukemia. This chain connects TRBV20-1 to TRBJ1-2; D call uncertain. DNA of the CDR3: TGCAGTGCTGGTGGACACTATGGCTACACCTTC. Residues: CSAGGHYGYTF.